This T cell receptor beta chain was sequenced for a study of OX40 agonist ivuxolimab in advanced cancers. As for the study in general: Earlier anti-PD-1, anti-PD-L1 or anti-CTLA-4 therapy was permitted; about 39% had received some. Three patients responded partially, comprising one with hepatocellular carcinoma and two with cutaneous melanoma.

The CDR3 covers 14 residues. V dropped 0 bases and J dropped 0 bases, with 7 bases sitting between them. Germline V lookup: CDR1 SGHRS, CDR2 YFSETQ. Study-level points and caveats: Clonal expansion from baseline to week 6 occurred in both CD4+ and CD8+ T cells.

To note about this clone: No antigen is known for it.

Sequencing used immunoSEQ multiplex PCR; TCRdb keeps in-frame clones, though not all of them. This sample has about 93,000 clones, with 92% found just once. The receptor was isolated from an adult with an advanced solid tumor such as melanoma, head and neck, liver or kidney cancer. Sequences were derived from CD4+ or CD8+ T cells sorted from blood, sampled in a trial of the OX40 agonist ivuxolimab. V is TRBV5-1 and J is TRBJ2-7; D perhaps matches TRBD1 (5 bases). CDR3 residues: CASSLDRSSYEQYF. CDR3 nucleotide sequence: TGCGCCAGCAGCTTGGACAGGAGCTCCTACGAGCAGTACTTC.